This T cell receptor beta chain derives from a study of cytomegalovirus exposure and HLA in healthy donors. The wider study: Early release data held some 79 million unique TCRs from HLA-typed donors.

General study findings and limits: Using a false discovery rate of 0.05, a later analysis showed that approximately 16,000 TCR beta sequences were associated with HLA alleles.

PCR was performed using 60 Vbeta and 13 Jbeta primers. The protocol was immunoSEQ multiplex PCR, while the TCRdb copy is restricted to in-frame clones and leaves out a portion. Counted here are more than 110,000 clones, around 78% occurring once; the ten biggest clones make up about 2.5%. Germline assignment: CDR1 LNHNV and CDR2 YYDKDF (reference sequence). The CDR3 sequence is 14 residues long. Trimming took off 4 bases at V and 1 base at J, with 8 bases between the two ends. This clone was observed a handful of times. Its antigen is unidentified. Sequencing used PBMCs. The clonotype comes from a male donor in good health and CMV-seronegative. The genes are TRBV15 and TRBJ1-5, with D unclear. The CDR3 DNA follows: TGTGCCACCAGCACCTTGAGGAGCAATCAGCCCCAGCATTTT. This gives the protein CATSTLRSNQPQHF.